This T cell receptor beta chain was obtained from a study of OX40 agonist ivuxolimab in advanced cancers. Across the study: At doses from 0.01 to 10 mg/kg, patients were given intravenous ivuxolimab every 2 weeks. Earlier treatment with anti-PD-1, anti-PD-L1 or anti-CTLA-4 was permitted, and less than 50% had received some.

Blood got drawn at baseline, again on cycle 4 day 1, and then on cycle 7 day 1. Using immunoSEQ multiplex PCR, the repertoire was profiled, and TCRdb retains in-frame clones only, with some absent. The sample shows about 69,000 clones, approximately 86% of them seen only once. Germline CDR1 is SEHNR and CDR2 is FQNEAQ (reference sequence). CDR3 length: 15 residues. V gave up 2 bases and J gave up 5 bases, with 14 bases separating them. The material sequenced was CD4+ or CD8+ T cells sorted from blood, taken in a trial of the OX40 agonist ivuxolimab. The sequence was obtained from an adult with an advanced solid tumor such as melanoma, head and neck, liver or kidney cancer. This chain joins TRBV7-9 and TRBJ2-3; D unclear. Here the CDR3 DNA reads TGTGCCAGCAGCTTACTGATGAAGAACCGAGATACGCAGTATTTT. Its protein product is CASSLLMKNRDTQYF.